These T cell receptor beta chains were read from a single sample in a study of response to subunit inactivated influenza vaccine. TCRdb used MiXCR to reprocess the RT-PCR reads, holding one entry per CDR3 protein. The table records roughly 570,000 distinct CDR3 sequences, approximately 14% of them present only once. The sequences come from PBMCs from blood, collected roughly 13 days after vaccination. The receptors stem from a man over 45 who received an inactivated influenza vaccine. Both conserved end residues are trimmed from each CDR3. Fields, in order: V gene, J gene, CDR3 protein.

TRBV4-3	TRBJ2-7	ASSHWGGTYEQY
TRBV2	TRBJ2-6	ASRDGTGRGSGANVLT
TRBV28	TRBJ1-5	ASRGQGWYNQPQH
TRBV7-9	TRBJ1-3	ASSLAGVGNTIY
TRBV20-1	TRBJ2-1	SAQRAGGNNEQF
TRBV12-3/TRBV12-4	TRBJ2-2	ASSPGVTGGTGELF
TRBV12-3/TRBV12-4	TRBJ2-1	ASRWTGSYNEQF
TRBV13	TRBJ2-7	ASSLGGGNYEQY
TRBV7-2	TRBJ2-7	ASSLAGGGYYEQY
TRBV14	TRBJ2-5	ASSHERGTDQETQY
TRBV9	TRBJ1-5	ASSVDEGNQPQH
TRBV27	TRBJ2-1	ASSIRTGSSNEQF
TRBV12-3/TRBV12-4	TRBJ2-1	ASRNGGLPYNEQF
TRBV28	TRBJ2-1	ASSPNHRALNEQF
TRBV14	TRBJ2-4	ASSPHRGLAKNIQY
TRBV6-2/TRBV6-3	TRBJ2-7	ASSYSGLAGGSEQY
TRBV10-3	TRBJ1-1	AISSRGRNTEAF
TRBV20-1	TRBJ2-5	SARGRDRVETQY
TRBV7-9	TRBJ1-2	ASSGHLPGNYGYT
TRBV5-1	TRBJ2-3	ASSPGWDFTSTDTQY
TRBV20-1	TRBJ1-5	RAQEGAYSNQPQH
TRBV12-3/TRBV12-4	TRBJ1-5	ASSLDTGKNQPQH
TRBV7-2	TRBJ2-5	ASSLVGGEGTQY
TRBV5-1	TRBJ2-1	ASAGPGGTYNEQF
TRBV28	TRBJ2-2	ASTRGGSNTGELF
TRBV7-9	TRBJ2-7	ASSGTGTISLPDEQY
TRBV5-1	TRBJ1-1	ASSLVSDVEAF
TRBV20-1	TRBJ1-5	SAQRWDRGTNQPQH
TRBV12-3/TRBV12-4	TRBJ2-7	ASTFSAGGNYEQY
TRBV7-2	TRBJ2-7	ASSLGVLGTYEQY
TRBV27	TRBJ2-1	ASSFLSPREEF
TRBV6-5	TRBJ1-1	ASSYRGSGAVNTEAF
TRBV12-3/TRBV12-4	TRBJ2-3	ASRPGQITDTQY
TRBV7-9	TRBJ2-3	ASSLASGFGDTQY
TRBV10-2	TRBJ2-1	ATLAGDAYNEQF
TRBV20-1	TRBJ2-1	SARSSGRPPYNEQF
TRBV24-1	TRBJ2-3	ATSGWAGDTDTQY
TRBV29-1	TRBJ2-7	SVDDRTGGNEQY
TRBV1	TRBJ2-1	TSSQDWPGVSYNEQF
TRBV7-2	TRBJ1-4	GSSRSIERNEKLF
TRBV7-2	TRBJ1-1	ASSLAGVPWAEAF
TRBV28	TRBJ2-7	ASRIQQFLSPGVRPGEQY
TRBV6-2/TRBV6-3	TRBJ2-3	ASSRWTSAMTRTPTDTQY
TRBV28	TRBJ2-5	ASSFGQLETQY
TRBV4-3	TRBJ2-1	ASSQDMGTSGSVYEQF
TRBV7-2	TRBJ1-1	ASSLFGWNTEAF
TRBV6-5	TRBJ2-5	ASSYRTLGETQY
TRBV19	TRBJ1-1	ASTPTMGLNTEAF
TRBV27	TRBJ2-3	ASRASATDTQY
TRBV4-1	TRBJ2-5	ASSQDPTGWEETQY
TRBV28	TRBJ2-7	ASSSEETVPFYEQY
TRBV20-1	TRBJ2-1	SAIWDLEQF
TRBV30	TRBJ2-5	AWSRGRLKTQY
TRBV4-2	TRBJ2-5	ASSQDTSSRETQY
TRBV19	TRBJ1-2	ASSTGQVDGGYT